The present T cell receptor beta chain was sequenced within a study of control samples from healthy donors and cancer patients. Trimming took 1 base from V and 3 from J, leaving 20 bases between them. This CDR3 has 18 amino acids. Germline CDR1 and CDR2: MGHRA and YSYEKL. The assay was immunoSEQ multiplex PCR, and TCRdb's table has in-frame clones only and misses some. Here the sample spans 100,000 to 150,000 clones, around 90% being singletons. The clonotype originates from a man younger than 35 in good health. The sample was blood. The chain couples TRBV4-1 to TRBJ2-3; a weak D match, TRBD2 (6 bases). The DNA for the CDR3 is TGCGCCAGCAGCCAAGGATCCTTCCGGGGGATGGGAACAGATACGCAGTATTTT. Amino acid sequence: CASSQGSFRGMGTDTQYF.